The 3 T cell receptor beta chains given below trace back to one sample, sequenced in a study of blood T cell repertoires in COVID-19. Sequencing was performed with immunoSEQ multiplex PCR; in TCRdb, only in-frame clones are kept and a portion is missing. The data show approximately 140,000 clones, 80% to 90% seen once. The specimen sequenced was peripheral blood. The receptors stem from a human donor in a cohort sampled during active COVID-19.

This clone showed up just a few times. This chain connects TRBV4-3 to TRBJ2-1; the match to TRBD2 covers 7 bases. CDR1 is LGHNA and CDR2 is YSLEER in the germline V gene. V was pared by 0 bases and J by 1 base, with 3 bases of the junction left unmatched. CDR3 length: 16 amino acids. The CDR3 bases are TGCGCCAGCAGCCAAGATATCGGGGGGTCCTACAATGAGCAGTTCTTC. This gives the protein CASSQDIGGSYNEQFF.

This clone was observed at least ten times. The chain couples TRBV4-3 to TRBJ2-7; D is undetermined. Germline V lookup: CDR1 LGHNA, CDR2 YSLEER. The CDR3 spans 14 residues. V lost 0 bases to trimming and J lost 4 bases, with 10 bases between them. CDR3 nucleotide sequence: TGCGCCAGCAGCCAAGAGGTGGTTCGGTACGAGCAGTACTTC. It yields the protein CASSQEVVRYEQYF.

The chain combines TRBV9 with TRBJ2-3; no clear D gene. This CDR3 has 14 amino acids. Germline loops: CDR1 SGDLS, CDR2 YYNGEE. V was shortened by 0 bases and J by 2 bases, with 7 bases between the two germline ends. The CDR3 is CASSVDLLTDTQYF. CDR3 in DNA: TGTGCCAGCAGCGTAGACTTACTCACAGATACGCAGTATTTT.